This TCR beta chain was sequenced during a study of T cell repertoires in cytomegalovirus infection. Via MiXCR, TCRdb re-called the reads, giving one row per CDR3 protein. The table lists roughly 46,000 distinct CDR3 sequences, roughly 22% of them singletons. This clonotype was picked up many times. Its antigen is not identified. The CDR3 covers 15 residues. The V and J ends lost 4 bases and 6 bases, in that order; junction bases with no gene match: 7. In germline, CDR1 is SGHAT, CDR2 FQNNGV. The V and J genes are TRBV11-2 and TRBJ1-1; TRBD1 agrees at 11 bases. Material for sequencing was PBMCs, sequenced either directly or after in vitro stimulation (not recorded which). The TCR was taken from a human donor in good health (CMV status not recorded). Some clones in this sample may be carry-over from other donors' samples. This chain's CDR3 is CASSSGQGAYSEAFF. CDR3 DNA sequence: TGTGCCAGCAGCTCCGGACAGGGGGCATACTCTGAAGCTTTCTTT. The whole variable domain, filled in from reference TRBV11-2 and TRBJ1-1, reads EAGVAQSPRYKIIEKRQSVAFWCNPISGHATLYWYQQILGQGPKLLIQFQNNGVVDDSQLPKDRFSAERLKGVDSTLKIQPAKLEDSAVYLCASSSGQGAYSEAFFGQGTRLTVV.